The present entry profiles one T cell receptor beta chain with its context. Its matching antigen is unknown. The treatment was: oral pan-JAK inhibitor, 5-10 mg twice daily. The germline gives CDR1 LGHNA, CDR2 YNFKEQ. Deletions cut 0 bases from V and 4 bases from J, with 12 bases between. The CDR3 sequence is 15 residues long. This sample stems from a study of CD8+ T cells in alopecia areata. General study points: Greater clonality was observed in lesional scalp samples, especially alopecia totalis/universalis, versus normal scalp. Scalp and blood samples kept many expanded lesional clones throughout tofacitinib.

After isolation, RNA underwent reverse transcription to generate cDNA as the sequencing template. Profiling relied on immunoSEQ multiplex PCR, and the TCRdb table lists in-frame clones only, not all of them. The sample consists of around 150,000 clones, approximately 85% of them appearing once. The rearrangement joins TRBV4-2 to TRBJ1-2; D remains ambiguous. Sequenced here: CD8+ T cells sorted from blood, sampled at week 4, from a patient treated with tofacitinib. This clonotype originated in a human donor with alopecia areata. The CDR3 protein is CASSQEMETGYGYTF. The CDR3 DNA is TGTGCCAGCAGCCAAGAGATGGAGACGGGCTATGGCTACACCTTC.